The 19 T cell receptor beta chains in this list originate from one sample, sequenced in a study of T cells in Graves' hyperthyroidism and ophthalmopathy (dated by TCRdb to 2018 to 2020). Preparation of the library involved multiplex PCR. The reads were generated on an Illumina HiSeq 2000. TCR beta CDR3 regions were amplified from RNA transcripts. For the first round of RT-PCR on the TCR CDR3, the HTBI primer set was used together with the Qiagen OneStep RT-PCR kit. TCRdb passed the public sequencing reads through fastp at Q25 and MiXCR, retaining productive beta sequences. Rows are unified per CDR3 protein, each entry keeping the most common DNA and genes. The sample table records about 340,000 distinct CDR3 sequences; over 15% of these occur just once. The top ten clonotypes cover under 55% of the sample. Material for sequencing was blood. The origin of the receptors is a woman in her fifties or sixties with Graves' hyperthyroidism.

The chain recombines TRBV9 with TRBJ1-2, with D tentatively TRBD1 (6 bases). V dropped 2 bases and J dropped 4 bases, with 12 bases sitting between them. The CDR3 runs 14 residues. CDR1 and CDR2 (germline): SGDLS, YYNGEE. Written as DNA, the CDR3 is TGTGCCAGCAGCGTTGGAGGGGGTATCTATGGCTACACCTTC. Residues: CASSVGGGIYGYTF.

This clonotype has ten or more counts. The rearrangement links TRBV24-1 to TRBJ2-4, with a weak D call TRBD1 (5 bases). There are 15 residues in the CDR3. Germline CDR1 is KGHDR and CDR2 is SFDVKD. Between the trimmed V and J ends, which lost 2 bases and 3 bases, there was a span of 10 bases. The CDR3 region is CATSDSRGDKNIQYF. The DNA of the CDR3 is TGTGCCACCAGTGATTCTAGGGGTGACAAAAACATTCAGTACTTC.

V and J are TRBV5-4 and TRBJ1-1; 8 positions agree with TRBD1. The V gene's germline CDR1 is SGHNT and CDR2 YYREEE (reference sequence). V gave up 0 bases and J gave up 7 bases; unmatched junction bases: 8. The CDR3 covers 15 residues. This CDR3 reads CASSLGTGQFNEAFF. The CDR3 nucleotides read TGTGCCAGCAGCTTGGGGACAGGGCAGTTTAATGAAGCTTTCTTT.

The gene calls are TRBV24-1 and TRBJ2-5, with 13 bases that match TRBD2. The V segment lost 4 bases and the J segment 5 bases; nucleotides outside the gene matches: 9. The germline gives CDR1 KGHDR, CDR2 SFDVKD. The CDR3 extends over 17 amino acids. CDR3 sequence (DNA): TGTGCCACCAGTGACCCTCGGACTAGCGGGAGTCGGGAGACCCAGTACTTC. It is translated as CATSDPRTSGSRETQYF.

This clonotype was recorded at least ten times. The chain uses TRBV3-1 and TRBJ2-5; perhaps TRBD2 as D (5 bases). This CDR3 contains 14 residues. In germline, CDR1 is LGHDT, CDR2 YNNKEL (reference sequence). V shed 1 base and J shed 5 bases, with 11 bases lying between them. The CDR3 sequence is CASSQGSGGETQYF. In DNA, the CDR3 is TGTGCCAGCAGCCAAGGTTCCGGCGGGGAGACCCAGTACTTC.

The chain couples TRBV20-1 to TRBJ2-3, with 10 bases aligning to TRBD2. The CDR3 is made up of 15 amino acids. Germline V CDR1 and CDR2: DFQATT, SNEGSKA (reference sequence). The V gene end was trimmed by 3 bases and the J gene end by 6 bases; junction bases not matched to a gene: 9. As DNA, the CDR3 is TGCAGTGCTAGTCTAGCGGGAGCGAGGCCGGATACGCAGTATTTT. Its translation is CSASLAGARPDTQYF.

This clonotype was picked up a small number of times. This chain uses TRBV20-1 with TRBJ2-3; TRBD2 is a possible D gene (6 bases). Trimming pared 6 bases from V and 2 bases from J, leaving 12 bases between. Germline V CDR1 and CDR2: DFQATT, SNEGSKA (reference sequence). CDR3 length: 13 amino acids. Here the CDR3 DNA reads TGCAGTGCCTTAGCGGAATACACAGATACGCAGTATTTT. Translated, it gives CSALAEYTDTQYF.

For the CDR3, the DNA is TGTGCCACCTTTAGCGGGAGGGGCAATGAGCAGTTCTTC. Protein product: CATFSGRGNEQFF. This rearrangement joins TRBV10-3 to TRBJ2-1, with 11 bases lining up with TRBD2. V lost 10 bases, J lost 6 bases, and 5 bases stayed unmatched. CDR1 ENHRY and CDR2 SYGVKD come from the germline V gene. There are 13 residues in the CDR3.

This clonotype was counted many times. The V and J genes are TRBV6-1 and TRBJ2-7; D call uncertain. This CDR3 comprises 13 residues. CDR1 MNHNS and CDR2 SASEGT come from the germline V gene. The V gene lost 5 bases and the J gene lost 3 bases, with 11 bases spanning the gap. The CDR3 loop reads CASSQRTLYEQYV. CDR3 bases: TGTGCCAGCAGTCAAAGGACCCTCTACGAGCAGTACGTC.

This clonotype has a count of ten or more. The chain is built from TRBV12-3 or TRBV12-4 and TRBJ1-5, with 7 bases matching TRBD1. J was trimmed by 2 bases and V by 6 bases; bases with no gene match: 7. This CDR3 region has 15 residues. The DNA of the CDR3 is TGTGCCAGCAGCTCTACAGGGGTGGGCAATCAGCCCCAGCATTTT. It specifies CASSSTGVGNQPQHF.

This clonotype was seen a handful of times. The J gene is TRBJ2-1, the V gene TRBV5-4; 9 bases align to TRBD2. Germline CDR1 SGHNT, CDR2 YYREEE (reference sequence). Trimming removed 4 bases from V and 0 bases from J; junction bases left unmatched: 5. The CDR3 runs to 16 residues. The CDR3 sequence: CASSPFSGSSYNEQFF. The CDR3 DNA reads as TGTGCCAGCAGCCCTTTTAGCGGGAGCTCCTACAATGAGCAGTTCTTC.

This clonotype was recorded a few times. This chain connects TRBV20-1 to TRBJ2-2, with unresolved D. Per germline, CDR1 DFQATT and CDR2 SNEGSKA (reference sequence). There are 12 residues in the CDR3. The V end was cut by 0 bases, the J end by 6 bases, with 5 bases between. CDR3 coding DNA: TGCAGTGCTAGAGATGGCCCCGGGGAGCTGTTTTTT. Its translation is CSARDGPGELFF.

This clonotype was counted many times. The V gene is TRBV28, the J gene TRBJ1-5; D remains ambiguous. V lost 5 bases to trimming and J lost 4 bases, with 3 bases between them. The V gene's germline CDR1 is MDHEN and CDR2 SYDVKM. The CDR3 is 11 residues long. The CDR3 DNA follows: TGTGCCAGCAGTCCGAATCAGCCCCAGCATTTT. Translated, it gives CASSPNQPQHF.

This clonotype was counted at least ten times. The chain links TRBV20-1 to TRBJ1-2; D gene ambiguous. V lost 6 bases and J lost 5, with 25 bases in between. This CDR3 is built from 16 residues. CDR1 is DFQATT, CDR2 SNEGSKA, per germline (reference sequence). CDR3 in amino acids: CSAEPTDRSLIYGYTF. The CDR3 DNA reads TGCAGTGCCGAACCCACGGACCGATCTCTTATATATGGCTACACCTTC.

This clonotype appeared many times. The V and J genes are TRBV28 and TRBJ1-2, with no clear D. CDR3 length: 13 residues. The V and J ends lost 4 bases and 10 bases respectively, with 16 bases between them. Germline lookup yields CDR1 MDHEN and CDR2 SYDVKM. This CDR3 is CASSSEGAVDYTF. The CDR3 DNA sequence: TGTGCCAGCAGTTCCGAAGGCGCAGTTGACTACACCTTC.

This clonotype was observed a few times. V usage is TRBV19 and J usage is TRBJ2-5, with D unclear. V shed 1 base and J shed 4 bases, with 19 bases lying between them. Germline V CDR1 and CDR2: LNHDA, SQIVND (reference sequence). The CDR3 loop spans 17 amino acids. CDR3 sequence reads: CASSIVGDTHLGETQYF. CDR3 nucleotide sequence: TGTGCCAGTAGTATAGTAGGAGACACACATTTGGGAGAGACCCAGTACTTC.

This clonotype was counted many times. The rearrangement links TRBV27 to TRBJ2-2; D possibly corresponds to TRBD2 (5 bases). V was shortened by 2 bases and J by 6 bases, with 13 bases between the two germline ends. The CDR3 runs to 15 residues. The germline gives CDR1 MNHEY, CDR2 SMNVEV (reference sequence). In DNA, the CDR3 is TGTGCCAGCAGTTTAAGTTACTCTAGCTCCGGGGAGCTGTTTTTT. Translation gives CASSLSYSSSGELFF.

This clonotype was counted a few times. V gene TRBV6-1 combines with J gene TRBJ2-1; 8 bases fit TRBD2. The junction had 10 bases not matched to a gene; V was cut back by 6 bases and J by 9 bases. CDR1 is MNHNS, CDR2 SASEGT, per germline. The CDR3 length is 14 residues. CDR3 nucleotides: TGTGCCAGCAGCCCTACTAGCGGCATAAGTGAGCAGTTCTTC. It is translated as CASSPTSGISEQFF.

The CDR3 protein is CASSLRSGPGNEKLFF. The CDR3 DNA reads TGTGCCAGCAGCTTAAGGTCGGGGCCAGGGAATGAAAAACTGTTTTTT. The chain carries TRBV7-2 and TRBJ1-4, with D possibly matching TRBD1 (5 bases). CDR1 SGHTA and CDR2 FQGNSA come from the germline V gene. Trimming took 2 bases from V and 5 from J, leaving 15 bases between them. The CDR3 length is 16 residues. Drawing the rest from reference TRBV7-2 and TRBJ1-4, the complete variable domain is GAGVSQSPSNKVTEKGKDVELRCDPISGHTALYWYRQSLGQGLEFLIYFQGNSAPDKSGLPSDRFSAERTGGSVSTLTIQRTQQEDSAVYLCASSLRSGPGNEKLFFGSGTQLSVL.